This T cell receptor (beta chain) was documented in a study of early T cells in non-severe SARS-CoV-2 infection. The CDR3 runs 12 residues. Trimming left V 0 bases short and J 5 bases short, with 5 bases between. Germline V gives CDR1 SGHRS, CDR2 YFSETQ. Overall study findings and caveats: Lookups in VDJdb leaned toward anti-spike CD8 responses and missed private and CD4 specificities.

The table lists this clonotype with many counts. The target antigen is unknown. TCRdb reanalysed the 5' RACE reads using MiXCR and keeps one entry per CDR3 protein. The table includes 83,000 or so distinct CDR3 sequences, around 9.3% detected once. The source is an adult who was a healthcare worker with PCR-confirmed SARS-CoV-2 infection or an uninfected control (not recorded which). The material was whole blood, obtained at baseline. The V and J genes are TRBV5-1 and TRBJ1-1; D is unclear. CDR3 residues: CASSLGWTEAFF. CDR3 sequence (DNA): TGCGCCAGCAGCTTGGGCTGGACTGAAGCTTTCTTT.